A single sample gave rise to the 3 T cell receptor beta chains below, sequenced in a study of T-cell memory formation after mild COVID-19. One entry per CDR3 protein results from TCRdb running MiXCR on the 5' RACE reads. This sample has about 540,000 distinct CDR3 sequences, with over 20% found just once. Sequencing input: PBMCs or a T cell subset sorted from them (not recorded which). All receptors come from an adult woman who had mild COVID-19 (a few samples of this study predate the infection). Cell type and time point are not known.

V is TRBV6-5 and J is TRBJ2-7; D is ambiguous. Trimming removed 4 bases from V and 12 bases from J, with 16 bases in between. There are 12 residues in the CDR3. The germline V gene has CDR1 MNHEY and CDR2 SVGAGI. CDR3 sequence: CASSSETGLVYF. As DNA, the CDR3 is TGTGCCAGCAGTTCCGAGACCGGATTGGTGTACTTC.

There are a few counts of this clonotype. J is TRBJ2-4 and V is TRBV2, with D possibly TRBD1 on 6 matching bases. Between the trimmed V and J ends, which lost 1 base and 2 bases, there was a span of 9 bases. This CDR3 is 15 amino acids long. CDR1 is SNHLY, CDR2 FYNNEI, per germline. This CDR3 is CASSEDQGTKNIQYF. The CDR3 DNA reads as TGTGCCAGCAGTGAAGATCAGGGGACCAAAAACATTCAGTACTTC.

In this sample, this clonotype turned up a few times. This chain connects TRBV4-3 to TRBJ1-1, with unresolved D. Per the germline V gene, CDR1 is LGHNA and CDR2 is YSLEER. Trimming cost V 0 bases and J 4 bases, with 9 bases left between them. The CDR3 is 14 residues long. The CDR3 coding sequence is TGCGCCAGCAGCCAAGAGCCGGGGAGCACTGAAGCTTTCTTT. Translation: CASSQEPGSTEAFF.